The next 6 T cell receptor beta chains were all read from a single sample in a study of low-dose radiotherapy and immunotherapy resistance in tumors. As to time point: after trial treatment. Regarding treatment: LDRT plus nivolumab, ipilimumab, low-dose cyclophosphamide and aspirin (RACIN trial). TRAV- and TRBV-specific primers were used for first-strand cDNA, which covered alpha and beta chains. Over roughly 18 PCR cycles, TCRs were amplified from a constant-region primer and V-primer adapter. MiXCR was run by TCRdb on the reads, yielding one entry per CDR3 protein. Counted here are roughly 90,000 distinct CDR3 sequences, less than 25% occurring once; the ten biggest clones make up about 13%. Sequenced here: PBMCs, sampled after low-dose radiotherapy plus immunotherapy. These TCRs come from a female donor with ovarian cancer.

The table lists this clonotype with a few counts. DNA of the CDR3: TGTGCCAGCTCCCGGGGGGTGAACACTGAAGCTTTCTTT. It codes for CASSRGVNTEAFF. The rearrangement uses TRBV12-3 or TRBV12-4 and TRBJ1-1; TRBD1 might be the D (5 bases). V dropped 8 bases and J dropped 0 bases, with 10 bases sitting between them. The CDR3 is made up of 13 amino acids.

A remark on this clonotype: This probably arose from a read error, given a far larger clone one base away. The chain joins TRBV13 to TRBJ1-1, with a weak D call TRBD1 (5 bases). This CDR3 contains 14 residues. V lost 5 bases and J 6 bases, leaving 16 bases between the germline ends. Looked up from germline, CDR1 is PRHDT and CDR2 is FYEKMQ (reference sequence). The CDR3 loop reads CASSPDLRQSEAFF. The CDR3 region has the DNA TGTGCCAGCAGCCCCGATCTGAGACAGTCTGAAGCTTTCTTT.

This clonotype was counted ten times or more. The V and J genes are TRBV7-2 and TRBJ2-1; 11 bases line up with TRBD2. The CDR3 runs to 15 residues. CDR1 SGHTA and CDR2 FQGNSA come from the germline V gene. J was trimmed by 3 bases and V by 5 bases; bases with no gene match: 3. CDR3 in amino acids: CASSPTSGIYNEQFF. The CDR3 coding sequence is TGTGCCAGCAGCCCGACTAGCGGGATCTACAATGAGCAGTTCTTC.

The V and J genes are TRBV14 and TRBJ2-1; possibly TRBD2 for D (5 bases). The CDR3 runs 15 residues. Germline V CDR1 and CDR2: SGHDN, FVKESK. Trimming removed 4 bases from V and 2 bases from J, with 12 bases in between. The CDR3 spells CASSRLRGTYNEQFF. The CDR3 DNA sequence: TGTGCCAGCAGCCGCCTCCGGGGAACCTACAATGAGCAGTTCTTC. The entire variable domain, with the rest obtained from reference TRBV14 and TRBJ2-1, is as follows: EAGVTQFPSHSVIEKGQTVTLRCDPISGHDNLYWYRRVMGKEIKFLLHFVKESKQDESGMPNNRFLAERTGGTYSTLKVQPAELEDSGVYFCASSRLRGTYNEQFFGPGTRLTVL.

This clonotype showed up many times. The germline gene is not matched at one end of the junction; a read error may be the cause. J is TRBJ1-4 and V is TRBV6-2 or TRBV6-3, with 10 bases matching TRBD1. The CDR3 runs to 12 residues. The germline V gene encodes CDR1 MNHEY and CDR2 SVGEGT. The CDR3 DNA reads TGTGCCAGCAGTGCCACCTCCGGGACAGGGGTTTTT. This gives the protein CASSATSGTGVF.

The CDR3 region is CASSDGGTAGELFF. CDR3 in DNA: TGTGCCAGCAGTGACGGCGGGACTGCCGGGGAGCTGTTTTTT. The chain carries TRBV6-4 and TRBJ2-2; D perhaps matches TRBD2 (6 bases). Trimming took off 2 bases at V and 6 bases at J, with 10 bases between the two ends. From germline, CDR1 is MRHNA and CDR2 SNTAGT. The CDR3 consists of 14 residues.